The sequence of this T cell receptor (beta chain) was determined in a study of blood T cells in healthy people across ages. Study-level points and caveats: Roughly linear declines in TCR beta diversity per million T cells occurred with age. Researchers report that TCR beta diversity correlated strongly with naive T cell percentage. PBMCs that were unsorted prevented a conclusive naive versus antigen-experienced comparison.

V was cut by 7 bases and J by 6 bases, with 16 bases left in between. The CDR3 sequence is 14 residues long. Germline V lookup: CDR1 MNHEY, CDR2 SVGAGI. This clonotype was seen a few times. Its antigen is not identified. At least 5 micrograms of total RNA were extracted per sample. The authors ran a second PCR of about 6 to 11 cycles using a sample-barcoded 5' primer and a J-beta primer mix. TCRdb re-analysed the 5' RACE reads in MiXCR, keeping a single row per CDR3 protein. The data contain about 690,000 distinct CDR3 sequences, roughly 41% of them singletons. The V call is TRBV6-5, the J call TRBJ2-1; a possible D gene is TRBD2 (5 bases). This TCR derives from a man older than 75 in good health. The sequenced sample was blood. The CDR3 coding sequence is TGTGCCAGCACCGACCTAGGAGGTGGCAATGAGCAGTTCTTC. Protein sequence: CASTDLGGGNEQFF.